The rows below give T cell receptor beta chains drawn from one sample of a study of identical twins. TCRdb reprocessed the 5' RACE reads with MiXCR, giving one entry per CDR3 protein. The sample has about 490,000 distinct CDR3 sequences, roughly 15% seen once. The sample was also linked to a second study, of yellow fever vaccine responses in identical twins.

Sequences were obtained from CD4+ T cells sorted from blood. These TCRs come from a young woman in good health. CDR3s include the opening cysteine and the closing phenylalanine or tryptophan. A D gene is named only where the DNA matches it firmly. Not all rows give a size; the values are once, few, many and, for expanded clones, a class.

clone_size	d_call	v_call	j_call	cdr3_nt	cdr3_aa
many	TRBD1	TRBV12-3/TRBV12-4	TRBJ1-5	TGTGCCAGCAGCAGACAGGGTAAGCCCCAGCATTTT	CASSRQGKPQHF
few	.	TRBV6-5	TRBJ2-3	TGTGCCAGCAGTTTGATGGGAGTGACAGATACGCAGTATTTT	CASSLMGVTDTQYF
.	.	TRBV6-5	TRBJ2-7	TGTGCCAGCAGTTACCGTCGTACAATTCTAGCCTACGAGCAGTACTTC	CASSYRRTILAYEQYF
.	.	TRBV10-3	TRBJ2-3	TGTGCCATCAGTGAATCGGGGCAGACTAGCACAGATACGCAGTATTTT	CAISESGQTSTDTQYF
many	.	TRBV3-1	TRBJ1-1	TGTGCCAGCAGCCAACCCACAGACACTGAAGCTTTCTTT	CASSQPTDTEAFF
few	TRBD1	TRBV6-1	TRBJ2-1	TGTGCCAGCAGACCGCCGACAGGGTGGGCAAATGAGCAGTTCTTC	CASRPPTGWANEQFF
.	TRBD1	TRBV27	TRBJ2-7	TGTGCCAGCAAGGGGACAGGGCAAGGCGAGCAGTACTTC	CASKGTGQGEQYF
.	.	TRBV5-6	TRBJ2-3	TGTGCCAGCAGCCGTTATGAACTTAACACAGATACGCAGTATTTT	CASSRYELNTDTQYF
.	.	TRBV18	TRBJ2-1	TGTGCCAGCTCACCAACGTACCTGATCAATGAGCAGTTCTTC	CASSPTYLINEQFF
.	TRBD2	TRBV2	TRBJ2-7	TGTGCCAGCAAACAAACCGGACTAGCGGGAGCCGTGGAGCAGTACTTC	CASKQTGLAGAVEQYF
few	.	TRBV20-1	TRBJ1-5	TGCAGTGCCCCGACCGGGGAGGGGAAGGGCAATCAGCCCCAGCATTTT	CSAPTGEGKGNQPQHF
few	.	TRBV5-1	TRBJ1-6	TGCGCCAGCAGCGAGACGGACTCCTATAATTCACCCCTCCACTTT	CASSETDSYNSPLHF
.	TRBD1	TRBV11-2	TRBJ2-6	TGTGCCAGCAGCGAACAGGGGGCTGGGCCTGGGGCCAACGTCCTGACTTTC	CASSEQGAGPGANVLTF
few	.	TRBV5-1	TRBJ2-5	TGCGCCAGCAGCTCGGGGACATTACAAGAGACCCAGTACTTC	CASSSGTLQETQYF
.	.	TRBV3-1	TRBJ2-6	TGTGCCAGCAGCCAAGCGTTCTCAGGGGCTGGGGCCAACGTCCTGACTTTC	CASSQAFSGAGANVLTF
many	.	TRBV20-1	TRBJ2-4	TGCAGTGCTAGCGGTCGAGTGCAGGGGCACGGGGACATTCAGTACTTC	CSASGRVQGHGDIQYF
few	.	TRBV12-3/TRBV12-4	TRBJ2-7	TGTGCCAGCAGCCCATGGGGGTCAAAGGACTACGAGCAGTACTTC	CASSPWGSKDYEQYF
.	.	TRBV28	TRBJ2-7	TGTGCCAGCATACACGCGGACTCCTACGAGCAGTACTTC	CASIHADSYEQYF
.	TRBD1	TRBV29-1	TRBJ2-7	TGCAGCACCCGGGACAGCTTCTACGAGCAGTACTTC	CSTRDSFYEQYF
few	.	TRBV3-1	TRBJ2-1	TGTGCCAGCAGCTCCGGAGGGGGGAGAGCGCATGAGCAGTTCTTC	CASSSGGGRAHEQFF
.	TRBD1	TRBV6-5	TRBJ2-3	TGTGCCAGCAGTTCCCGGGACAGGGGCTCAGATACGCAGTATTTT	CASSSRDRGSDTQYF
.	.	TRBV7-9	TRBJ1-2	TGTGCCAGCAGCTCGGAACTCCAGGGCTATGGCTACACCTTC	CASSSELQGYGYTF
.	.	TRBV25-1	TRBJ2-1	TGTGCCAGCAGTGAAGGATGGGGGGGCCTAAATGAGCAGTTCTTC	CASSEGWGGLNEQFF